This T cell receptor beta chain is from a study of blood T cell repertoires in COVID-19 (dated by TCRdb to between 2020 and 2021). Study-level background: The collaborator samples originated in the United States, Italy and Spain and spanned the acute and convalescent phases of COVID-19. The material from the prospective study consisted of cDNA or gDNA derived from T cells, B-cell-depleted T cells, or PBMCs. Subjects who had been exposed to COVID-19, were actively infected with it, or had recovered from it provided the deeply sampled blood TCRbeta repertoires that made up the dataset. The repertoires were released in a freely available public database meant as a resource for research on the immune response to SARS-CoV-2. The samples were drawn from two sources: the first 160 participants of the ongoing ImmuneRACE study, and 1,200 or so subjects contributed by 6 global collaborators. Sample metadata almost always included a de-identified subject ID, COVID-19 status, age in years and sex. HLA class I and class II types, where available, came from metadata supplied by the sample provider rather than from assay-based typing. Points the paper makes about the study in general: How much clinical and demographic metadata was included differed by source and by participant, and the metadata was provided uncurated.

At one collaborating source in Seattle, patients were enrolled during active infection and were followed longitudinally through the course of disease. Collaborating institutions collected whole blood in K2EDTA tubes following their own protocols. For TCRbeta analysis, collaborators shipped samples as frozen whole blood, isolated PBMCs, or DNA extracted from either of those sample types. Concerning this clone: The clone's antigen remains unknown. Nothing much larger sits one base from this clone, and base qualities are not available.

The immunoSEQ Assay, a bias-controlled multiplex PCR, was used to amplify TCRbeta CDR3 regions from genomic DNA. Under the source paper's analysis protocol: Nucleated cell counts per sample were estimated from amplification of reference gene primers within the assay. To quantify the absolute abundance of each unique TCRbeta CDR3 rearrangement, sequence reads were collapsed and filtered. Productive Simpson clonality was computed per sample as the square root of Simpson's diversity index over productive rearrangements. Not all clones reach the TCRdb copy of this immuneACCESS table, which keeps in-frame sequences only. Checked studies attribute under half of the gap to unresolved V genes and leave the rest unexplained. That table supplies the V and J calls and clone size; D and trimming were determined from the DNA. The sample has 450,000 or so clones on record, approximately 90% of them singletons. 0.65% to 1% of the sample belongs to the ten largest clones.

Germline trimming: 5 bases from V, 5 bases from J; junction bases outside gene matches: 17. Reading the germline V gene (reference sequence) gives CDR1 SSHAT and CDR2 FNYEAQ. The CDR3, from cysteine to phenylalanine, totals 18 residues. CDR3 DNA only is kept here, 54 bases in frame from base 1. Input material: peripheral blood. This receptor was taken from a man aged 18 to 30 with COVID-19, enrolled during active disease. The chain was built from TRBV7-7 and TRBJ2-5; 10 of the junction bases match TRBD1. The nucleotides read TGTGCCAGCAGCCCTACGGCAGCGACAGGGGGCTTCACGGAGACCCAGTACTTC. Translated, this gives CASSPTAATGGFTETQYF.